This TCR beta chain was recovered during a study of shared clonotypes between healthy human individuals. Using immunoSEQ multiplex PCR, the repertoire was profiled, and TCRdb retains in-frame clones only, with some absent. Of a few million clones listed, around 94% are singletons. V shed 4 bases, J shed 16 bases, and the junction held 8 bases outside the gene matches. Germline V gene lookup returns CDR1 SQVTM and CDR2 ANQGSEA. The CDR3 sequence is 11 residues long. J is TRBJ1-3 and V is TRBV29-1; 9 bases agree with TRBD1. Sequencing was performed on naive CD4+ T cells sorted from blood. Subset noted: CD45RA+ positively selected. The sequence was collected from a man younger than 35 in good health. CDR3 bases: TGCAGCGTTGCTTTTGCGGGACAGGGTTATTTT. This gives the protein CSVAFAGQGYF.